The rows below give T cell receptor beta chains drawn from one sample of a study of T cells in Graves' hyperthyroidism and ophthalmopathy. TCRdb reprocessed the multiplex PCR reads with MiXCR, giving one entry per CDR3 protein. This table has 400,000 or so distinct CDR3 sequences, roughly 14% appearing once. The sample comprised blood. These receptors were obtained from a woman aged 30 to 39 with Graves' ophthalmopathy. The CDR3 runs from the conserved cysteine through the conserved F or W. A D gene is named only where the DNA matches it firmly. Rows give clone size only sometimes, using once, few, many, or a class for an expanded clone.

clone_size: many; cdr3_length: 14; v_call: TRBV28; d_call: -; j_call: TRBJ2-3; cdr3_aa: CASSPIPLEDTQYF; cdr3_nt: TGTGCCAGCAGTCCAATCCCCCTGGAAGATACGCAGTATTTT
clone_size: many; cdr3_length: 13; v_call: TRBV11-1; d_call: -; j_call: TRBJ1-2; cdr3_aa: CASSLVGGKSETF; cdr3_nt: TGTGCCAGCAGCCTCGTCGGGGGGAAATCGGAGACCTTC
clone_size: many; cdr3_length: 16; v_call: TRBV7-2; d_call: TRBD2; j_call: TRBJ2-3; cdr3_aa: CASSPLAGGTPDTQYF; cdr3_nt: TGTGCCAGCAGCCCCCTAGCGGGGGGGACCCCAGATACGCAGTATTTT
clone_size: many; cdr3_length: 15; v_call: TRBV20-1; d_call: TRBD2; j_call: TRBJ2-3; cdr3_aa: CSAEGMRGAPDTQYF; cdr3_nt: TGCAGTGCCGAGGGTATGCGGGGGGCCCCAGATACGCAGTATTTT
clone_size: many; cdr3_length: 17; v_call: TRBV20-1; d_call: TRBD2; j_call: TRBJ2-1; cdr3_aa: CSARDHGGLAGVNEQFF; cdr3_nt: TGCAGTGCTAGAGACCACGGAGGACTAGCGGGGGTCAATGAGCAGTTCTTC
clone_size: -; cdr3_length: 18; v_call: TRBV28; d_call: -; j_call: TRBJ1-1; cdr3_aa: CTSSSPQFYNLKNTEAFF; cdr3_nt: TGTACCAGCAGTTCACCCCAGTTCTATAACTTGAAGAACACTGAGGCTTTCTTT
clone_size: once; cdr3_length: 16; v_call: TRBV24-1; d_call: -; j_call: TRBJ2-5; cdr3_aa: CATSDYPGSLGETQYF; cdr3_nt: TGTGCCACCAGTGACTACCCTGGGTCGTTGGGAGAGACCCAGTACTTC
clone_size: many; cdr3_length: 14; v_call: TRBV6-1; d_call: -; j_call: TRBJ1-2; cdr3_aa: CASSGALRDYGYTF; cdr3_nt: TGTGCCAGCAGTGGTGCATTGCGAGACTATGGCTACACCTTC
clone_size: few; cdr3_length: 15; v_call: TRBV28; d_call: -; j_call: TRBJ2-5; cdr3_aa: CASSLSSSTGETQYF; cdr3_nt: TGTGCCAGCAGTTTAAGTAGCAGTACGGGGGAGACCCAGTACTTC
clone_size: many; cdr3_length: 15; v_call: TRBV20-1; d_call: -; j_call: TRBJ1-4; cdr3_aa: CSASRRGGTNEKLFF; cdr3_nt: TGCAGTGCTAGCCGTAGGGGGGGGACTAATGAAAAACTGTTTTTT
clone_size: many; cdr3_length: 12; v_call: TRBV5-1; d_call: -; j_call: TRBJ2-7; cdr3_aa: CASSLDRGEQYF; cdr3_nt: TGTGCCAGCAGCTTAGATCGGGGCGAGCAGTACTTC
clone_size: many; cdr3_length: 16; v_call: TRBV20-1; d_call: -; j_call: TRBJ2-7; cdr3_aa: CSARDPGNRPMYEQYF; cdr3_nt: TGCAGTGCTAGAGATCCGGGGAATCGACCTATGTACGAGCAGTACTTC
clone_size: many; cdr3_length: 11; v_call: TRBV20-1; d_call: -; j_call: TRBJ2-5; cdr3_aa: CSGIGGETQYF; cdr3_nt: TGCAGCGGTATAGGGGGAGAGACCCAGTACTTC
clone_size: many; cdr3_length: 14; v_call: TRBV28; d_call: -; j_call: TRBJ1-5; cdr3_aa: CASIRPSSNQPQHF; cdr3_nt: TGTGCCAGCATCCGACCCTCGAGCAATCAGCCCCAGCATTTT
clone_size: many; cdr3_length: 17; v_call: TRBV28; d_call: -; j_call: TRBJ2-1; cdr3_aa: CASSSLLGDRTYNEQFF; cdr3_nt: TGTGCCAGCAGTTCTCTTCTAGGGGATAGAACCTACAATGAGCAGTTCTTC
clone_size: many; cdr3_length: 12; v_call: TRBV2; d_call: -; j_call: TRBJ1-4; cdr3_aa: CATRGLGEKLFF; cdr3_nt: TGTGCCACTCGGGGCCTCGGGGAAAAACTGTTTTTT
clone_size: many; cdr3_length: 15; v_call: TRBV12-3/TRBV12-4; d_call: TRBD2; j_call: TRBJ2-1; cdr3_aa: CASSSRAGLNNEQFF; cdr3_nt: TGTGCCAGCAGCTCTCGAGCGGGGTTAAACAATGAGCAGTTCTTC
clone_size: -; cdr3_length: 14; v_call: TRBV9; d_call: TRBD1; j_call: TRBJ1-2; cdr3_aa: CASSVTGVGYGYTF; cdr3_nt: TGTGCCAGCAGCGTAACAGGGGTGGGCTATGGCTACACCTTC
clone_size: many; cdr3_length: 14; v_call: TRBV20-1; d_call: -; j_call: TRBJ1-6; cdr3_aa: CSASRPAVDSPLHF; cdr3_nt: TGCAGTGCTAGCCGCCCGGCGGTTGATTCACCCCTCCACTTT
clone_size: many; cdr3_length: 16; v_call: TRBV5-1; d_call: TRBD1; j_call: TRBJ1-1; cdr3_aa: CASSLLRDRGSAEAFF; cdr3_nt: TGCGCCAGCAGCTTGCTCCGGGACAGGGGATCCGCTGAAGCTTTCTTT
clone_size: many; cdr3_length: 14; v_call: TRBV11-2; d_call: -; j_call: TRBJ1-2; cdr3_aa: CASSSIRDGYGYTF; cdr3_nt: TGTGCCAGCAGCTCCATCCGGGACGGCTATGGCTACACCTTC
clone_size: many; cdr3_length: 14; v_call: TRBV11-2; d_call: TRBD2; j_call: TRBJ2-5; cdr3_aa: CASSLDFGRETQYF; cdr3_nt: TGTGCCAGCAGCTTAGATTTCGGGAGGGAGACCCAGTACTTC
clone_size: many; cdr3_length: 14; v_call: TRBV7-2; d_call: -; j_call: TRBJ1-4; cdr3_aa: CASSFTATNEKLFF; cdr3_nt: TGTGCCAGCAGCTTTACCGCAACTAATGAAAAACTGTTTTTT
clone_size: many; cdr3_length: 16; v_call: TRBV24-1; d_call: -; j_call: TRBJ2-3; cdr3_aa: CATSGGRAIALDTQYF; cdr3_nt: TGTGCCACCAGTGGCGGGCGAGCCATCGCCTTAGATACGCAGTATTTT
clone_size: many; cdr3_length: 15; v_call: TRBV18; d_call: TRBD1; j_call: TRBJ1-5; cdr3_aa: CASSPQGDSNQPQHF; cdr3_nt: TGTGCCAGCTCACCTCAGGGGGATAGCAATCAGCCCCAGCATTTT
clone_size: many; cdr3_length: 14; v_call: TRBV20-1; d_call: -; j_call: TRBJ1-1; cdr3_aa: CSARAADKNTEAFF; cdr3_nt: TGCAGTGCTAGAGCTGCAGATAAGAACACTGAAGCTTTCTTT
clone_size: many; cdr3_length: 14; v_call: TRBV2; d_call: -; j_call: TRBJ1-5; cdr3_aa: CASTGQEPNQPQHF; cdr3_nt: TGTGCCAGCACCGGACAAGAACCCAATCAGCCCCAGCATTTT